A single sample is the source of the 4 T cell receptor beta chains below, sequenced in a study of response to subunit inactivated influenza vaccine. TCRdb re-analysed the RT-PCR reads in MiXCR, keeping a single row per CDR3 protein. The table lists more than 700,000 distinct CDR3 sequences, around 20% of them singletons. The sample in question was PBMCs from blood, obtained 4 to 6 days after vaccination. The receptors here all came from a man in his fifties who received an inactivated influenza vaccine.

The rearrangement uses TRBV2 and TRBJ1-3; D unclear. Trimming removed 6 bases at V and 2 bases at J, with 8 bases between. The CDR3 length is 13 residues. Per the germline V gene, CDR1 is SNHLY and CDR2 is FYNNEI. DNA of the CDR3: TGTGCCAGCAGAGCCCAAGCTGGAAACACCATATATTTT. Amino acid sequence: CASRAQAGNTIYF.

This chain uses TRBV10-3 with TRBJ1-5; D may be TRBD1 (5 bases). Germline CDR1 reads ENHRY; CDR2 reads SYGVKD. V lost 3 bases to trimming and J lost 3 bases, with 12 bases between them. There are 15 residues in the CDR3. CDR3 DNA sequence: TGTGCCATCAGTGACCCGGGACGGGACAATCAGCCCCAGCATTTT. This gives the protein CAISDPGRDNQPQHF.

The chain carries TRBV27 and TRBJ2-5; TRBD2 agrees at 10 bases. The CDR3 length is 14 residues. Germline trimming cut 3 bases from V and 4 bases from J; bases unmatched to any gene: 2. Germline CDR1 MNHEY, CDR2 SMNVEV (reference sequence). In DNA, the CDR3 is TGTGCCAGCAGTTTTAGCGGGAGGTCAGAGACCCAGTACTTC. Protein: CASSFSGRSETQYF.

In this sample, this clonotype turned up a few times. The rearrangement uses TRBV27 and TRBJ2-6, with D possibly being TRBD1 (5 bases). Germline V gene data show CDR1 as MNHEY and CDR2 as SMNVEV (reference sequence). Between the trimmed V and J ends, which lost 6 bases and 4 bases, there was a span of 13 bases. The CDR3 runs 15 residues. The CDR3 DNA sequence: TGTGCCAGCAGCAGGGAAAACGTCGGGGCCAACGTCCTGACTTTC. It codes for CASSRENVGANVLTF.